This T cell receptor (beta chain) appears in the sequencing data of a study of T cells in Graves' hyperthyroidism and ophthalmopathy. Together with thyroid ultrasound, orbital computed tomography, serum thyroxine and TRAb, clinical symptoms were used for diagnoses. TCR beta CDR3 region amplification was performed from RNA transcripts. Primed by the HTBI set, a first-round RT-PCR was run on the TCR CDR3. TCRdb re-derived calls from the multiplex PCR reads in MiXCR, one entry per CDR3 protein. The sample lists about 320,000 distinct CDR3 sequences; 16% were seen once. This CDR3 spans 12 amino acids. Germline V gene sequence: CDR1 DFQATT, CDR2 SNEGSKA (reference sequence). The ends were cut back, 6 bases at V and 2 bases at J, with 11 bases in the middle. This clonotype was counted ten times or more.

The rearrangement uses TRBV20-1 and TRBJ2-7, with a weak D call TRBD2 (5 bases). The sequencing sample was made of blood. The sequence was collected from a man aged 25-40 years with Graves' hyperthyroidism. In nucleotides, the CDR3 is TGCAGTGCAGCGGACCAGCCCTACGAGCAGTACTTC. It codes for CSAADQPYEQYF.